This T cell receptor (beta chain) comes out of a study of cytomegalovirus exposure and HLA in healthy donors. Study-level background: Genotyping of 300 to 450 donors showed that 70% to 90% belonged to the Caucasian-associated ancestry cluster. Findings of the study overall: For most TCR sequences rarity was the rule, although some public TCRs occurred in many donors.

As regards this clone: Its cognate antigen is unknown.

13 Jbeta primers and 60 Vbeta primers were used for the PCR. Profiled with immunoSEQ multiplex PCR; TCRdb holds only in-frame clones, not every one. This sample yields about 100,000 clones, of which 60% to 80% are seen a single time; under 20% belongs to the top ten. Healthy people donating bone marrow made up the donors. CDR1 is LNHDA and CDR2 is SQIVND in the germline V gene (reference sequence). CDR3 size: 14 residues. Trimming cost V 5 bases and J 6 bases, with 13 bases left between them. The genes are TRBV19 and TRBJ2-2, with D perhaps TRBD2 (6 bases). The origin of this receptor is a woman aged 55-75 years in good health and CMV-seropositive. Sample: PBMCs. The CDR3 is CASSQTSNAGELFF. CDR3 DNA: TGTGCCAGTAGTCAAACTAGCAACGCCGGGGAGCTGTTTTTT.